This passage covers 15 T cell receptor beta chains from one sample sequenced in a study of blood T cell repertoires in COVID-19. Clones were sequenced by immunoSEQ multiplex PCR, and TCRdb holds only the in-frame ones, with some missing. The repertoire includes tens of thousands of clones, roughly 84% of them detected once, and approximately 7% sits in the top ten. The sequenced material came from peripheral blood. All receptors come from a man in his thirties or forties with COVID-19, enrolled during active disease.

CDR3 DNA sequence: TGTGCCAGCAGTTACCGAGGGGGCTCTGGGGCCAACGTCCTGACTTTC. Protein: CASSYRGGSGANVLTF. This chain connects TRBV6-2 or TRBV6-3 to TRBJ2-6, with D possibly matching TRBD1 (6 bases). This CDR3 region has 16 residues. Germline CDR1 MNHEY, CDR2 SVGEGT. Trimming removed 2 bases at V and 0 bases at J, with 8 bases between.

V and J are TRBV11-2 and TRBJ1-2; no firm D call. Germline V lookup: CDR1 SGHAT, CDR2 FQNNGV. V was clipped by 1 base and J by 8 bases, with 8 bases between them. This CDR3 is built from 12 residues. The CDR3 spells CASSLGLGGYTF. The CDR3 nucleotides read TGTGCCAGCAGCTTAGGCCTCGGGGGCTACACCTTC.

CDR3 region: CSASQFETSGSTEAFF. Written as DNA, the CDR3 is TGCAGTGCTAGTCAATTTGAGACATCTGGGTCCACTGAAGCTTTCTTT. J is TRBJ1-1 and V is TRBV20-1; no definite D call. This CDR3 is built from 16 residues. Trimming removed 3 bases at V and 4 bases at J, with 21 bases between. Germline V gene sequence: CDR1 DFQATT, CDR2 SNEGSKA (reference sequence).

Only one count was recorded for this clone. The CDR3 DNA reads TGTGCCAGTAGTATGGGCCCGTCCGGGGAGCTGTTTTTT. This sequence encodes CASSMGPSGELFF. The V gene is TRBV19, the J gene TRBJ2-2; unclear D gene. V was shortened by 3 bases and J by 6 bases, with 8 bases between the two germline ends. CDR3 length: 13 amino acids. Germline-derived CDR1 and CDR2 are LNHDA and SQIVND (reference sequence).

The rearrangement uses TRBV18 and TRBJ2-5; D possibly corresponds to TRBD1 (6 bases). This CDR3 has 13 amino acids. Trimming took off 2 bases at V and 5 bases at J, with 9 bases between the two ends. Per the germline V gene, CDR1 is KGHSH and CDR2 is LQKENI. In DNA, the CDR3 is TGTGCCAGCTCACCATCAGGGGTGGAGACCCAGTACTTC. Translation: CASSPSGVETQYF.

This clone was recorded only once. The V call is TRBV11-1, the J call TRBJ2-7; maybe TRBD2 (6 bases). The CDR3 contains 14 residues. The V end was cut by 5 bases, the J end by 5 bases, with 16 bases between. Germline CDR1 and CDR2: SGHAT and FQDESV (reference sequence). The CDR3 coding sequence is TGTGCCAGCAGCCATGGGGGACTGGGTAACGAGCAGTACTTC. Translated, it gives CASSHGGLGNEQYF.

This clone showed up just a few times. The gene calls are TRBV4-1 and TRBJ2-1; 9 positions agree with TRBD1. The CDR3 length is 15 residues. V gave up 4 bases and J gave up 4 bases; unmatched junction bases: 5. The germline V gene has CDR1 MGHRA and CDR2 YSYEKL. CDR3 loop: CASSRGTGTYNEQFF. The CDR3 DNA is TGCGCCAGCAGCCGAGGGACAGGGACATACAATGAGCAGTTCTTC.

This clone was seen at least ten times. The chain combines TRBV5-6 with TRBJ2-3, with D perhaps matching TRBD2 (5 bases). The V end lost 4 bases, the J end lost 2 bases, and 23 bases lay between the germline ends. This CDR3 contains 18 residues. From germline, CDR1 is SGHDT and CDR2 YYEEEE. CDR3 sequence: CASSMTERENVSTDTQYF. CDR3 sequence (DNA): TGTGCCAGCAGCATGACGGAAAGGGAGAATGTTTCCACAGATACGCAGTATTTT.

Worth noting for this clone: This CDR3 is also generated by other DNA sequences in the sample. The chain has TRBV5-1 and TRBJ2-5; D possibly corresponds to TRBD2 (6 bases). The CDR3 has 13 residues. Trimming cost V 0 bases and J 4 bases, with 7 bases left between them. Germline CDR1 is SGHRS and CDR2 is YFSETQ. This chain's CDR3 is CASSLAGGETQYF. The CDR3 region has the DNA TGCGCCAGCAGCTTGGCCGGGGGAGAGACCCAGTACTTC.

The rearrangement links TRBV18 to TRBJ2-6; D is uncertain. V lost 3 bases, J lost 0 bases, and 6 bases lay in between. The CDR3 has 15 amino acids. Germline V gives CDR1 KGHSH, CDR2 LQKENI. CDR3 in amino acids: CASSPRYSGANVLTF. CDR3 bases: TGTGCCAGCTCACCCCGGTACTCTGGGGCCAACGTCCTGACTTTC.

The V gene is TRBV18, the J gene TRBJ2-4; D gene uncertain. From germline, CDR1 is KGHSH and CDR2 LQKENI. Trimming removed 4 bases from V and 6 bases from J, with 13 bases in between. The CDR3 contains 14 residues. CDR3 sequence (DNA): TGTGCCAGCTCACTACCCCTCTCCCTAAACATTCAGTACTTC. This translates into CASSLPLSLNIQYF.

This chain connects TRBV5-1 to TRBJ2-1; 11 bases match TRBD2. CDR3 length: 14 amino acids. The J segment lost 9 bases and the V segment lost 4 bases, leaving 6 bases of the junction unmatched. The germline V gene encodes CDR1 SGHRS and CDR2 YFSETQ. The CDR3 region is CASSPEGLAGEQFF. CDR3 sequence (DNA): TGCGCCAGCAGCCCGGAAGGACTAGCGGGTGAGCAGTTCTTC.

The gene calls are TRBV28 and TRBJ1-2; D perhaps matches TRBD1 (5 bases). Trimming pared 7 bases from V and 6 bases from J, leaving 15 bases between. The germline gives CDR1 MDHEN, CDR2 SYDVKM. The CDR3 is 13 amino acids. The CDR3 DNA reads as TGTGCCAGCAATGGCAGGGTACGACATGGCTACACCTTC. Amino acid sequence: CASNGRVRHGYTF.

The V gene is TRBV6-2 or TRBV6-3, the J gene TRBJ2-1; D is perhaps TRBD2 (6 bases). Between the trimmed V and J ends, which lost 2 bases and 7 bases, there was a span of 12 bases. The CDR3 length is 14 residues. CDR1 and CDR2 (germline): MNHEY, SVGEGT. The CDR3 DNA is TGTGCCAGCAGTTACGAAACTAGCTTTAATGAGCAGTTCTTC. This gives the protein CASSYETSFNEQFF.

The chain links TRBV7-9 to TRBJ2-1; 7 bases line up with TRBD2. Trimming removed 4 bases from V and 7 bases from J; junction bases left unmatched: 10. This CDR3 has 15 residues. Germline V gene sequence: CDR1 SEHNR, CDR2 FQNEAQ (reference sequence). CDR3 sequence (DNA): TGTGCCAGCAGCTCACGACTAGCCTGGAGTAATGAGCAGTTCTTC. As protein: CASSSRLAWSNEQFF.